Below, 24 T cell receptor beta chains from the same sample are listed, as sequenced in a study of shared clonotypes between healthy human individuals. The assay was immunoSEQ multiplex PCR, and TCRdb's table has in-frame clones only and misses some. The sample lists 1,400,000 or so clones, less than 99% occurring once. Sequenced material: naive CD4+ T cells sorted from blood. Subset given: CD45RA+ positively selected. The origin of the receptors is a man aged 25-40 years in good health.

With regard to this clone: The sample has other DNA sequences that encode this CDR3 too. V gene TRBV18 combines with J gene TRBJ2-1; D may be TRBD2 (6 bases). Per germline, CDR1 KGHSH and CDR2 LQKENI. The CDR3 has 16 amino acids. V dropped 3 bases and J dropped 0 bases, with 12 bases sitting between them. Here the CDR3 DNA reads TGTGCCAGCTCACCCCTTACCGGGGGCTCCTACAATGAGCAGTTCTTC. Residues: CASSPLTGGSYNEQFF.

The chain is built from TRBV28 and TRBJ2-5; a weak D match, TRBD1 (5 bases). Germline V gene data show CDR1 as MDHEN and CDR2 as SYDVKM. The CDR3 is 14 residues long. The ends were cut back, 2 bases at V and 2 bases at J, with 9 bases in the middle. The CDR3 bases are TGTGCCAGCAGTTTAGCAGGGATACAAGAGACCCAGTACTTC. This encodes CASSLAGIQETQYF.

This clone was found once. The rearrangement links TRBV5-6 to TRBJ2-2; D is undetermined. The length of the CDR3 is 14 residues. The V gene lost 0 bases and the J gene lost 4 bases, with 7 bases spanning the gap. Germline loops: CDR1 SGHDT, CDR2 YYEEEE. The CDR3 DNA reads TGTGCCAGCAGCTTGGAAAGGTCCACCGGGGAGCTGTTTTTT. Protein sequence: CASSLERSTGELFF.

The chain joins TRBV7-3 to TRBJ2-7, with D unresolved. Trimming took off 2 bases at V and 7 bases at J, with 12 bases between the two ends. Looked up from germline, CDR1 is SGHTA and CDR2 is FQGTGA. The CDR3 loop spans 13 amino acids. The DNA for the CDR3 is TGTGCCAGCAGCTTACTTGGCCCATGGGAGCAGTACTTC. Protein: CASSLLGPWEQYF.

V usage is TRBV18 and J usage is TRBJ1-5; D not certain. V was clipped by 2 bases and J by 9 bases, with 11 bases between them. The CDR3 covers 13 residues. CDR1 is KGHSH and CDR2 is LQKENI in the germline V gene. The DNA for the CDR3 is TGTGCCAGCTCACCAAGCTCGGGTTGGCCCCAGCATTTT. This translates into CASSPSSGWPQHF.

J is TRBJ2-5 and V is TRBV5-4, with a weak D call TRBD1 (6 bases). The V end was cut by 6 bases, the J end by 3 bases, with 15 bases between. The CDR3 is made up of 14 amino acids. Per germline, CDR1 SGHNT and CDR2 YYREEE (reference sequence). The DNA for the CDR3 is TGTGCCAGCACCACACAGGGCCCAGAAGAGACCCAGTACTTC. Encoded protein: CASTTQGPEETQYF.

CDR3 DNA sequence: TGTGCCAGCAGCTTAATGAGCTTAGGGGGCGGAACTGAAGCTTTCTTT. Protein sequence: CASSLMSLGGGTEAFF. J is TRBJ1-1 and V is TRBV7-2, with 7 bases that match TRBD1. Germline values: CDR1 SGHTA, CDR2 FQGNSA. This CDR3 spans 16 amino acids. With V trimmed by 2 bases and J by 5 bases, 11 bases remained unmatched.

This chain links TRBV6-5 with TRBJ1-5; 8 nucleotides line up with TRBD1. The V gene end was trimmed by 6 bases and the J gene end by 3 bases; junction bases not matched to a gene: 7. Germline V gene data show CDR1 as MNHEY and CDR2 as SVGAGI. The CDR3 length is 15 residues. The CDR3: CASRPDRGPNQPQHF. The CDR3 DNA is TGTGCCAGCAGACCCGACAGGGGACCCAATCAGCCCCAGCATTTT.

A single count supports this clone. This chain connects TRBV7-9 to TRBJ1-1; no definite D call. V lost 5 bases to trimming and J lost 6 bases, with 7 bases between them. CDR3 length equals 11 residues. Germline V gene sequence: CDR1 SEHNR, CDR2 FQNEAQ (reference sequence). In DNA form, the CDR3 reads TGTGCCAGCAGCCCCTTCCCTGAAGCTTTCTTT. This sequence encodes CASSPFPEAFF.

The rearrangement links TRBV6-1 to TRBJ2-6; possibly TRBD1 for D (6 bases). The CDR3 loop spans 14 amino acids. Germline lookup yields CDR1 MNHNS and CDR2 SASEGT. The ends were cut back, 7 bases at V and 4 bases at J, with 11 bases in the middle. CDR3 nucleotides: TGTGCCAGCACGAACAGGGTCGGGGCCAACGTCCTGACTTTC. Its protein is CASTNRVGANVLTF.

The genes are TRBV5-1 and TRBJ2-3; TRBD2 aligns across 8 bases. Germline CDR1 reads SGHRS; CDR2 reads YFSETQ. Trimming cost V 1 base and J 4 bases; bases outside gene matches: 5. The CDR3 spans 15 residues. CDR3 sequence reads: CASSLTGGPADTQYF. For the CDR3, the DNA is TGCGCCAGCAGCTTGACGGGAGGGCCTGCAGATACGCAGTATTTT.

This clone was seen just once. This chain connects TRBV28 to TRBJ2-1; 12 nucleotides agree with TRBD2. Trimming at V came to 6 bases and at J to 0 bases, leaving 6 bases not matched to a gene. Germline V gene sequence: CDR1 MDHEN, CDR2 SYDVKM. This CDR3 comprises 17 residues. Here the CDR3 DNA reads TGTGCCAGCAGCCCCCGGACTAGCGGGACCTCCTACAATGAGCAGTTCTTC. It is translated as CASSPRTSGTSYNEQFF.

The rearrangement links TRBV15 to TRBJ1-1; TRBD1 might be the D (5 bases). V lost 2 bases, J lost 4 bases, and 11 bases lay in between. The CDR3 length is 14 residues. In germline, CDR1 is LNHNV, CDR2 YYDKDF (reference sequence). As DNA, the CDR3 is TGTGCCACCAGCAGATATTTCGGGGGCACTGAAGCTTTCTTT. It codes for CATSRYFGGTEAFF.

The table lists this clone with a count of one. The chain carries TRBV4-2 and TRBJ1-3; D is undetermined. The CDR3 loop spans 12 amino acids. Trimming took off 1 base at V and 6 bases at J, with 4 bases between the two ends. Germline V gene lookup returns CDR1 LGHNA and CDR2 YNFKEQ. The CDR3 here is CASSQGVNTIYF. CDR3 in DNA: TGTGCCAGCAGCCAAGGGGTAAACACCATATATTTT.

The V gene is TRBV29-1, the J gene TRBJ2-1; no reliable D call. Per germline, CDR1 SQVTM and CDR2 ANQGSEA. Trimming cost V 0 bases and J 6 bases, with 6 bases left between them. There are 12 residues in the CDR3. The CDR3 nucleotides are TGCAGCGTTGAAGATCATTTCAATGAGCAGTTCTTC. Protein: CSVEDHFNEQFF.

The chain has TRBV29-1 and TRBJ1-2; D possibly corresponds to TRBD1 (6 bases). Between the trimmed V and J ends, which lost 7 bases and 8 bases, there was a span of 17 bases. This CDR3 is built from 12 residues. From germline, CDR1 is SQVTM and CDR2 ANQGSEA. Written as DNA, the CDR3 is TGCAGCGCCAAAGGGGGAATTGAAGGCTACACCTTC. It codes for CSAKGGIEGYTF.

The genes are TRBV7-2 and TRBJ2-7; D possibly uses TRBD1 or TRBD2 (5 bases each). Per the germline V gene, CDR1 is SGHTA and CDR2 is FQGNSA. The V gene lost 4 bases and the J gene lost 7 bases, with 14 bases spanning the gap. This CDR3 contains 13 residues. The CDR3 here is CASSSRPEGEQYF. The CDR3 DNA is TGTGCCAGCAGCTCAAGACCCGAGGGGGAGCAGTACTTC.

To note about this clone: Additional DNA sequences in this sample encode the identical CDR3. V usage is TRBV5-1 and J usage is TRBJ2-5; D is ambiguous. CDR3 size: 14 residues. Trimming took off 2 bases at V and 2 bases at J, with 10 bases between the two ends. Germline V CDR1 and CDR2: SGHRS, YFSETQ. CDR3 sequence reads: CASSLVTAQETQYF. The CDR3 DNA sequence: TGCGCCAGCAGCTTAGTGACTGCTCAAGAGACCCAGTACTTC.

V usage is TRBV19 and J usage is TRBJ2-2; D uncertain. V was shortened by 3 bases and J by 6 bases, with 8 bases between the two germline ends. In germline, CDR1 is LNHDA, CDR2 SQIVND (reference sequence). The length of the CDR3 is 13 residues. The CDR3 region is CASSIIRSGELFF. CDR3 DNA: TGTGCCAGTAGTATTATCAGGTCCGGGGAGCTGTTTTTT.

J is TRBJ2-3 and V is TRBV5-4, with D perhaps matching TRBD1 (6 bases). Germline V gene data show CDR1 as SGHNT and CDR2 as YYREEE (reference sequence). The V gene lost 4 bases and the J gene lost 2 bases, with 20 bases spanning the gap. This CDR3 has 17 amino acids. The chain's CDR3 is CASSPFRTDAATDTQYF. As DNA, the CDR3 is TGTGCCAGCAGCCCCTTCCGGACAGACGCTGCCACAGATACGCAGTATTTT.

This rearrangement joins TRBV5-5 to TRBJ1-1; D not certain. CDR3 length: 16 amino acids. Trimming shortened V by 0 bases and J by 2 bases, and 14 bases separated the two germline ends. Germline loops: CDR1 SGHKS, CDR2 YYEKEE (reference sequence). CDR3 in amino acids: CASSLGSRQRNTEAFF. Here the CDR3 DNA reads TGTGCCAGCAGCTTGGGTAGTCGTCAACGAAACACTGAAGCTTTCTTT.

Comments on this clone: The junction and the germline gene differ at one end; a read error may be behind it. This chain connects TRBV7-7 to TRBJ2-1, with D possibly called TRBD1 or TRBD2 (5 bases each). The germline gives CDR1 SSHAT, CDR2 FNYEAQ (reference sequence). The CDR3 has 15 amino acids. CDR3 sequence (DNA): TGTGCTAGCAGCTATGTTGAGGGGCCCTACAATGAGCAGTTCTTC. Amino acid sequence: CASSYVEGPYNEQFF.

This sequence joins TRBV29-1 and TRBJ1-1; D is perhaps TRBD1 (6 bases). V lost 5 bases, J lost 1 base, and 11 bases lay in between. The CDR3 length is 13 residues. Germline values: CDR1 SQVTM, CDR2 ANQGSEA. The CDR3 protein is CSVTGIPNTEAFF. The CDR3 coding sequence is TGCAGCGTTACAGGGATTCCGAACACTGAAGCTTTCTTT. The full variable domain, in which reference TRBV29-1 and TRBJ1-1 provide the parts outside the CDR3, is SAVISQKPSRDICQRGTSLTIQCQVDSQVTMMFWYRQQPGQSLTLIATANQGSEATYESGFVIDKFPISRPNLTFSTLTVSNMSPEDSSIYLCSVTGIPNTEAFFGQGTRLTVV.

The chain recombines TRBV7-2 with TRBJ1-3, with a weak D call TRBD1 (5 bases). V was cut by 2 bases and J by 0 bases, with 17 bases left in between. This CDR3 is built from 18 residues. Germline-derived CDR1 and CDR2 are SGHTA and FQGNSA. CDR3 region: CASSLRQTVITSGNTIYF. The CDR3 DNA is TGTGCCAGCAGCTTACGTCAGACAGTTATCACCTCTGGAAACACCATATATTTT. Complete variable domain (other parts from reference TRBV7-2 and TRBJ1-3): GAGVSQSPSNKVTEKGKDVELRCDPISGHTALYWYRQSLGQGLEFLIYFQGNSAPDKSGLPSDRFSAERTGGSVSTLTIQRTQQEDSAVYLCASSLRQTVITSGNTIYFGEGSWLTVV.